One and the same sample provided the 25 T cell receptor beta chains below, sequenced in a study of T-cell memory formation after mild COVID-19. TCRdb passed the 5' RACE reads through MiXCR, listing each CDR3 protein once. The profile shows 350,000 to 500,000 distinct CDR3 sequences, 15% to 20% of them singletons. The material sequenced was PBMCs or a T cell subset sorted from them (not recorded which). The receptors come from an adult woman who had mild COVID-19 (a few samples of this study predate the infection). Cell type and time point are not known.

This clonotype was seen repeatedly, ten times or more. CDR3 DNA: TGTGCCACCAGTGATTCCGGACTAGCGGGAGGGAATGAGCAGTTCTTC. As protein: CATSDSGLAGGNEQFF. The chain uses TRBV24-1 and TRBJ2-1; 15 bases are shared with TRBD2. With V trimmed by 2 bases and J by 7 bases, 2 bases remained unmatched. This CDR3 region has 16 residues. The germline CDR1 and CDR2 sequences are KGHDR and SFDVKD.

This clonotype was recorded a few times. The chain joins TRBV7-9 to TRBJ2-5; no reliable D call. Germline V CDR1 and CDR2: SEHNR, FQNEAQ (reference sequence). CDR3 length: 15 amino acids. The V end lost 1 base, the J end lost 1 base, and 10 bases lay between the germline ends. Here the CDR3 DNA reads TGTGCCAGCAGCTTAGTTTCAGTTACCCAAGAGACCCAGTACTTC. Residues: CASSLVSVTQETQYF.

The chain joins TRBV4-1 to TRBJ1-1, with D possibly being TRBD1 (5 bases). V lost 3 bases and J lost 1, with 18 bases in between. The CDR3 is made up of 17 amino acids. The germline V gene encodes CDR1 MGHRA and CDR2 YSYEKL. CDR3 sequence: CASSQILQGLRNTEAFF. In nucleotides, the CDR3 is TGCGCCAGCAGCCAGATACTCCAGGGACTCAGGAACACTGAAGCTTTCTTT.

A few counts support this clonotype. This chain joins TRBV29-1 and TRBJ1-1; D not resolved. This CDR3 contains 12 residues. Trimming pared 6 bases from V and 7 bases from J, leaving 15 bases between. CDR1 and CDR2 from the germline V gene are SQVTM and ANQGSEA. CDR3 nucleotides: TGCAGCGTGACACAATCGGGTATTGAAGCTTTCTTT. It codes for CSVTQSGIEAFF.

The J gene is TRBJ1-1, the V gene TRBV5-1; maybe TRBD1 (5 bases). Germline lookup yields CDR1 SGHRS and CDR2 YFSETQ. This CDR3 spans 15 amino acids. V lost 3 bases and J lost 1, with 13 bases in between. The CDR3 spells CASSSNAGGNTEAFF. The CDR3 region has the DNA TGCGCCAGCAGCTCTAACGCTGGGGGGAACACTGAAGCTTTCTTT.

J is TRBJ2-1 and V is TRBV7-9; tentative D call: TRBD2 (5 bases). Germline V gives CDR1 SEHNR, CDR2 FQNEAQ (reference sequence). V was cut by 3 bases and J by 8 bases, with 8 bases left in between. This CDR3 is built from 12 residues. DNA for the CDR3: TGTGCCAGCAGCTTCCTAGCCGATGAGCAGTTCTTC. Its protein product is CASSFLADEQFF.

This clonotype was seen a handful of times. As DNA, the CDR3 is TGTGCCAGCAGCCATACAGGGGGATCGAACTATGGCTACACCTTC. Amino acid sequence: CASSHTGGSNYGYTF. V gene TRBV7-3 combines with J gene TRBJ1-2; TRBD1 matches at 8 bases. There are 15 residues in the CDR3. Per the germline V gene, CDR1 is SGHTA and CDR2 is FQGTGA. J gave up 2 bases and V 5 bases, and 7 bases lay outside the gene matches.

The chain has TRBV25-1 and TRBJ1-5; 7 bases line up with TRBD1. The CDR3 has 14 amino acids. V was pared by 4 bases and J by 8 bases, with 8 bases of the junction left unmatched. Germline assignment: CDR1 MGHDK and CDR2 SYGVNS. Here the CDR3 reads CASSVLDRRKPQHF. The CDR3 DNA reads TGTGCCAGCAGTGTCTTGGACAGGAGGAAGCCCCAGCATTTT. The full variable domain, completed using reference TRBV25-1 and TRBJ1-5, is EADIYQTPRYLVIGTGKKITLECSQTMGHDKMYWYQQDPGMELHLIHYSYGVNSTEKGDLSSESTVSRIRTEHFPLTLESARPSHTSQYLCASSVLDRRKPQHFGDGTRLSIL.

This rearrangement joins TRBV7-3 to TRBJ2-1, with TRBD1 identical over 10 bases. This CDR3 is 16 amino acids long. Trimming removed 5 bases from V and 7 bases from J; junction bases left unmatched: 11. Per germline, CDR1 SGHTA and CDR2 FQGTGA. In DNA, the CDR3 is TGTGCCAGCAGCCCGTACCTCGGGACAGGGGTGAATGAGCAGTTCTTC. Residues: CASSPYLGTGVNEQFF.

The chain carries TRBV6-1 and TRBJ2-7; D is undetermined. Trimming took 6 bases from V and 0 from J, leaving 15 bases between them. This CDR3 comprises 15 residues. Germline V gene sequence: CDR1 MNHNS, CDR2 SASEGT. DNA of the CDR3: TGTGCCAGCAGCTCAGGCCCCCCCGCCTCCTACGAGCAGTACTTC. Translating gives CASSSGPPASYEQYF.

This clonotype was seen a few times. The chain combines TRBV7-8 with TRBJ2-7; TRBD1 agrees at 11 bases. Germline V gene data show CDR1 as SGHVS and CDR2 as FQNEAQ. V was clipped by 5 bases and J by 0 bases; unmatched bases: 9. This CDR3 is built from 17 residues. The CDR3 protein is CASSPGTGGLSSYEQYF. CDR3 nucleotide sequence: TGTGCCAGCAGCCCTGGGACAGGGGGGCTCAGCTCCTACGAGCAGTACTTC.

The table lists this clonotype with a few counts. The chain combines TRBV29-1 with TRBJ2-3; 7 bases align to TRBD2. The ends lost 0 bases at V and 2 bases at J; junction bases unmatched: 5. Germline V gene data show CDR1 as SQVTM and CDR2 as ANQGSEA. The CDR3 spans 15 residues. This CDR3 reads CSVEDWEGFTDTQYF. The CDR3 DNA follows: TGCAGCGTTGAAGACTGGGAGGGGTTCACAGATACGCAGTATTTT.

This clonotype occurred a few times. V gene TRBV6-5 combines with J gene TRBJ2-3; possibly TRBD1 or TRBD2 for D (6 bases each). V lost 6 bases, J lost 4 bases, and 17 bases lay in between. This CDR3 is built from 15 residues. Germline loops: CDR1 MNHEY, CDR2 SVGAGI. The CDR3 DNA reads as TGTGCCAGCAGACCCGGAGGGTACAGGGCAGATACGCAGTATTTT. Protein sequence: CASRPGGYRADTQYF.

The CDR3, as DNA: TGTGCCAGCAGTGACAGAACTGAAGCTTTCTTT. It codes for CASSDRTEAFF. The chain recombines TRBV6-5 with TRBJ1-1; the D gene is possibly TRBD1 (5 bases). The length of the CDR3 is 11 residues. Trimming stripped 5 bases from V and 5 bases from J, with 6 bases between. Germline values: CDR1 MNHEY, CDR2 SVGAGI.

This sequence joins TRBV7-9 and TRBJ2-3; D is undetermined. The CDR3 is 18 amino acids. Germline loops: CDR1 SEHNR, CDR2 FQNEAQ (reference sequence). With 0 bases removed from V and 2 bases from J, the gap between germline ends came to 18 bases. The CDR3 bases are TGTGCCAGCAGCTTAGCGATTTACTTGTCGTCGGACACAGATACGCAGTATTTT. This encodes CASSLAIYLSSDTDTQYF.

The CDR3 region has the DNA TGTGCCAGCAGTTACTTATACCCCACAGATACGCAGTATTTT. This encodes CASSYLYPTDTQYF. The J gene is TRBJ2-3, the V gene TRBV6-6; D ambiguous. The CDR3 has 14 residues. Germline V lookup: CDR1 MNHNY, CDR2 SVGAGI (reference sequence). V was trimmed by 1 base and J by 2 bases, leaving 7 bases between them.

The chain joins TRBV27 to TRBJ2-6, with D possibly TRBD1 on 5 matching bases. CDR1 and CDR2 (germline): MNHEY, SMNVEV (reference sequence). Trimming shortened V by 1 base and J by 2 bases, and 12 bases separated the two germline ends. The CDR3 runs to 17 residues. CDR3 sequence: CASSLWPTVTGANVLTF. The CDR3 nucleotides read TGTGCCAGCAGTTTATGGCCGACAGTAACTGGGGCCAACGTCCTGACTTTC.

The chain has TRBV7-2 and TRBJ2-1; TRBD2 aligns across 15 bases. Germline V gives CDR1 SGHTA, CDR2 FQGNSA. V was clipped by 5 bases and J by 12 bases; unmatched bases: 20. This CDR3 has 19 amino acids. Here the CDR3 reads CASSPGLAGGYREYRVQFF. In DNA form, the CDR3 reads TGTGCCAGCAGCCCCGGACTAGCGGGAGGGTACAGGGAATACAGGGTGCAGTTCTTC.

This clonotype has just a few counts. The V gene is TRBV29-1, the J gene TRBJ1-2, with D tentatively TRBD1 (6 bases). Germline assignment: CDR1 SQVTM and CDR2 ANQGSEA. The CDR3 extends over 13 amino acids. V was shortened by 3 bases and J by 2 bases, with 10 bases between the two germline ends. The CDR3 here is CSVDVTGNYGYTF. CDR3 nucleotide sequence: TGCAGCGTTGACGTAACAGGGAACTATGGCTACACCTTC.

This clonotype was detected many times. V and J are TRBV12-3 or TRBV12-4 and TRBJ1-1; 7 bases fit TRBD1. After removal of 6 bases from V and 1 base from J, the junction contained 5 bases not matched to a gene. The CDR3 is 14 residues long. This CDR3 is CASSKDRANTEAFF. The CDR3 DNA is TGTGCCAGCAGCAAAGACAGGGCGAACACTGAAGCTTTCTTT.

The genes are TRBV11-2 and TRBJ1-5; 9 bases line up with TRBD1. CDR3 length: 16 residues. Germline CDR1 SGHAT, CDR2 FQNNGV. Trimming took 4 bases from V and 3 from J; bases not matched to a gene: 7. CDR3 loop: CASSSDRGISNQPQHF. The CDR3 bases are TGTGCCAGCAGCTCGGACAGGGGTATTTCCAATCAGCCCCAGCATTTT.

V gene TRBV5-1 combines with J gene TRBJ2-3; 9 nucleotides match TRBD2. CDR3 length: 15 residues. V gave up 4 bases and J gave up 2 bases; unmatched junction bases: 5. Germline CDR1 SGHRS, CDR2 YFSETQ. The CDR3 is CASSEVAGATDTQYF. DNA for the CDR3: TGCGCCAGCAGCGAGGTAGCGGGGGCCACAGATACGCAGTATTTT.

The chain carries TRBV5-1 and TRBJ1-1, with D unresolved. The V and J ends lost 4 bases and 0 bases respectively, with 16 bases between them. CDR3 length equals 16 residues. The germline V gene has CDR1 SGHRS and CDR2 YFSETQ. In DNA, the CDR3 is TGCGCCAGCAGCGGAGCGGGCGTACTCATGAACACTGAAGCTTTCTTT. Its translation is CASSGAGVLMNTEAFF.

The CDR3 DNA reads TGTGCCAGCAGCGTAGCTCTCATGAACACTGAAGCTTTCTTT. It translates to CASSVALMNTEAFF. The chain uses TRBV9 and TRBJ1-1; D is unresolved. The CDR3 runs 14 residues. Germline assignment: CDR1 SGDLS and CDR2 YYNGEE. Trimming stripped 0 bases from V and 0 bases from J, with 6 bases between.

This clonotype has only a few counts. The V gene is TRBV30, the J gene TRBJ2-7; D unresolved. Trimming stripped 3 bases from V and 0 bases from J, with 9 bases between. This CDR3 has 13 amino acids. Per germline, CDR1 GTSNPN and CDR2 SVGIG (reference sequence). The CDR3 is CAWRADISYEQYF. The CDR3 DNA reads TGTGCCTGGAGAGCTGACATCTCCTACGAGCAGTACTTC.